One sample yielded the 21 T cell receptor beta chains listed below, sequenced in a study of blood T cell repertoires in COVID-19 (dated by TCRdb to 2018 to 2021). Library preparation used the immunoSEQ multiplex PCR assay. In TCRdb, the immuneACCESS table is reduced to in-frame sequences with V and J assigned. These tables do not hold every clone; where another copy was compared, an unresolved V gene accounts for under half, and the others remain unexplained. The sample profile shows about 130,000 clones; roughly 90% of them were found once. In total, the top ten clones hold about 2.1% of the sample. Sequencing was carried out using peripheral blood. These receptor sequences come from a man in his 70s with active COVID-19.

The chain is built from TRBV4-1 and TRBJ2-7, with 9 bases matching TRBD2. V dropped 0 bases and J dropped 5; count of bases not matched to a gene: 8. Germline CDR1 is MGHRA and CDR2 is YSYEKL. The CDR3 is made up of 16 amino acids. The CDR3 coding sequence is TGCGCCAGCAGCCAAGAAGGGGCAGCGGGAGGCCACGAGCAGTACTTC. Amino acid sequence: CASSQEGAAGGHEQYF.

This clone was picked up a small number of times. The genes are TRBV12-3 or TRBV12-4 and TRBJ1-1; 8 bases agree with TRBD1. The CDR3 has 13 residues. Trimming took 5 bases from V and 4 from J; bases not matched to a gene: 3. The CDR3 sequence: CASSLQGGTEAFF. In DNA, the CDR3 is TGTGCCAGCAGTCTACAGGGGGGCACTGAAGCTTTCTTT.

The J gene is TRBJ1-5, the V gene TRBV24-1; no reliable D call. The germline CDR1 and CDR2 sequences are KGHDR and SFDVKD. This CDR3 has 13 residues. The ends were cut back, 8 bases at V and 4 bases at J, with 11 bases in the middle. In DNA, the CDR3 is TGTGCCACCACCCGGCGGGGAAATCAGCCCCAGCATTTT. It specifies CATTRRGNQPQHF.

This sequence joins TRBV25-1 and TRBJ1-6, with D maybe TRBD1 (5 bases). Germline CDR1 and CDR2: MGHDK and SYGVNS. This CDR3 has 15 residues. V was cut by 3 bases and J by 8 bases, with 14 bases left in between. CDR3 loop: CASSDLGRDYSPLHF. Written as DNA, the CDR3 is TGTGCCAGCAGTGATTTGGGCAGGGATTATTCACCCCTCCACTTT. The full variable domain, completed using reference TRBV25-1 and TRBJ1-6, is EADIYQTPRYLVIGTGKKITLECSQTMGHDKMYWYQQDPGMELHLIHYSYGVNSTEKGDLSSESTVSRIRTEHFPLTLESARPSHTSQYLCASSDLGRDYSPLHFGNGTRLTVT.

The chain recombines TRBV18 with TRBJ2-3, with 15 nucleotides matching TRBD2. The CDR3 is 17 residues long. Germline assignment: CDR1 KGHSH and CDR2 LQKENI. V shed 5 bases and J 2 bases; nucleotides not matched to a gene: 5. Written as DNA, the CDR3 is TGTGCCAGCTCAGGACTAGCGGGAGGGAGCTTCACAGATACGCAGTATTTT. Translated: CASSGLAGGSFTDTQYF.

The chain links TRBV24-1 to TRBJ1-3, with D tentatively TRBD1 (5 bases). From germline, CDR1 is KGHDR and CDR2 SFDVKD. This CDR3 region has 13 residues. V lost 5 bases to trimming and J lost 3 bases, with 7 bases between them. CDR3 in DNA: TGTGCCACCAGTGCGGGACTTGGAAACACCATATATTTT. Protein sequence: CATSAGLGNTIYF.

V gene TRBV19 combines with J gene TRBJ1-2; no clear D. Germline V gene sequence: CDR1 LNHDA, CDR2 SQIVND (reference sequence). This CDR3 has 18 residues. The V gene lost 7 bases and the J gene lost 5 bases, with 29 bases spanning the gap. The CDR3 region is CASKSVAVRGDAGYGYTF. The CDR3 nucleotides are TGTGCCAGTAAGAGTGTGGCGGTCCGGGGAGACGCTGGGTATGGCTACACCTTC.

This clone occurred once. This chain connects TRBV29-1 to TRBJ2-2; D unclear. The CDR3 contains 13 residues. Germline V lookup: CDR1 SQVTM, CDR2 ANQGSEA. V dropped 2 bases and J dropped 1 base, with 5 bases sitting between them. CDR3 nucleotide sequence: TGCAGCGTTGAAACGAGGAACACCGGGGAGCTGTTTTTT. Translating gives CSVETRNTGELFF.

This chain joins TRBV5-4 and TRBJ2-4, with 13 bases that match TRBD2. The CDR3 totals 19 residues. With 0 bases clipped from V and 3 bases from J, the junction kept 9 bases outside the gene matches. Germline CDR1 SGHNT, CDR2 YYREEE (reference sequence). This chain's CDR3 is CASSLGLTSGRRSKNIQYF. CDR3 sequence (DNA): TGTGCCAGCAGCTTGGGGTTGACTAGCGGGAGGAGGAGCAAAAACATTCAGTACTTC. Drawing the rest from reference TRBV5-4 and TRBJ2-4, the complete variable domain is ETGVTQSPTHLIKTRGQQVTLRCSSQSGHNTVSWYQQALGQGPQFIFQYYREEENGRGNFPPRFSGLQFPNYSSELNVNALELDDSALYLCASSLGLTSGRRSKNIQYFGAGTRLSVL.

The chain is built from TRBV19 and TRBJ2-1; D gene unclear. The CDR3 runs 17 residues. Trimming cost V 3 bases and J 4 bases, with 19 bases left between them. Germline lookup yields CDR1 LNHDA and CDR2 SQIVND (reference sequence). CDR3 protein: CASSMEFHQTVYNEQFF. The CDR3 DNA reads TGTGCCAGTAGTATGGAGTTCCATCAAACCGTTTACAATGAGCAGTTCTTC.

The rearrangement joins TRBV19 to TRBJ1-5, with 8 bases fitting TRBD1. V lost 0 bases, J lost 0 bases, and 7 bases stayed unmatched. Germline V gene lookup returns CDR1 LNHDA and CDR2 SQIVND (reference sequence). The CDR3 loop spans 18 amino acids. CDR3 nucleotide sequence: TGTGCCAGTAGTATAGAGGCCACAGGGGGAACTAGCAATCAGCCCCAGCATTTT. Residues: CASSIEATGGTSNQPQHF. The full variable domain, with the rest looked up from reference TRBV19 and TRBJ1-5, is DGGITQSPKYLFRKEGQNVTLSCEQNLNHDAMYWYRQDPGQGLRLIYYSQIVNDFQKGDIAEGYSVSREKKESFPLTVTSAQKNPTAFYLCASSIEATGGTSNQPQHFGDGTRLSIL.

V is TRBV27 and J is TRBJ2-3; maybe TRBD1 (6 bases). This CDR3 region has 14 residues. Germline V lookup: CDR1 MNHEY, CDR2 SMNVEV (reference sequence). The V gene lost 4 bases and the J gene lost 3 bases, with 11 bases spanning the gap. The CDR3 protein is CASSYQGKTDTQYF. CDR3 DNA sequence: TGTGCCAGCAGTTATCAGGGGAAGACAGATACGCAGTATTTT.

This clone has only a few counts. This rearrangement joins TRBV7-9 to TRBJ1-6, with TRBD1 identical over 7 bases. Trimming took 4 bases from V and 6 from J; bases not matched to a gene: 6. CDR1 SEHNR and CDR2 FQNEAQ come from the germline V gene (reference sequence). This CDR3 has 15 residues. CDR3 bases: TGTGCCAGCAGCTATACGACAGGGATTAATTCACCCCTCCACTTT. This sequence encodes CASSYTTGINSPLHF.

The CDR3 DNA follows: TGTGCCACCAGCAGAGATTTGGGCGGGAGTGGAACAGATACGCAGTATTTT. It yields the protein CATSRDLGGSGTDTQYF. V is TRBV15 and J is TRBJ2-3, with 7 bases aligning to TRBD2. From germline, CDR1 is LNHNV and CDR2 YYDKDF (reference sequence). The CDR3 is 17 amino acids. V trimming: 0 bases; J trimming: 3 bases; junction bases outside the gene matches: 9.

This clone has just one count. The chain uses TRBV3-1 (or the pseudogene TRBV3-2) and TRBJ1-5; possible D gene TRBD1, 5 bases. The CDR3 length is 13 residues. Trimming left V 1 base short and J 6 bases short, with 7 bases between. Germline V gives CDR1 LGHDT, CDR2 YNNKEL (reference sequence). The CDR3 loop is CASSQGDFQPQHF. The CDR3 region has the DNA TGTGCCAGCAGCCAAGGGGACTTTCAGCCCCAGCATTTT.

CDR3 DNA sequence: TGTGCCAGCAGCTTAGATGGACACGGAGAACAGACCATATATTTT. Translated, it gives CASSLDGHGEQTIYF. V is TRBV11-2 and J is TRBJ1-3, with D possibly matching TRBD1 (5 bases). The CDR3 spans 15 residues. The V end was cut by 0 bases, the J end by 10 bases, with 16 bases between. CDR1 and CDR2 from the germline V gene are SGHAT and FQNNGV.

The chain recombines TRBV27 with TRBJ2-3; D not certain. The CDR3 consists of 14 residues. CDR1 is MNHEY, CDR2 SMNVEV, per germline (reference sequence). Deletions cut 0 bases from V and 3 bases from J, with 7 bases between. The CDR3 here is CASSLSKQTDTQYF. CDR3 sequence (DNA): TGTGCCAGCAGTTTATCTAAACAAACAGATACGCAGTATTTT.

The chain carries TRBV6-1 and TRBJ1-1; D is ambiguous. Germline V CDR1 and CDR2: MNHNS, SASEGT. V lost 2 bases and J 8 bases, leaving 9 bases between the germline ends. The CDR3 sequence is 12 residues long. The DNA of the CDR3 is TGTGCCAGCAGTGAACCCCCCAGAGAAGCTTTCTTT. This gives the protein CASSEPPREAFF.

This chain joins TRBV7-6 and TRBJ2-1; 11 bases align to TRBD2. The ends lost 5 bases at V and 5 bases at J; junction bases unmatched: 8. There are 16 residues in the CDR3. CDR1 and CDR2 from the germline V gene are SGHVS and FNYEAQ. CDR3 sequence: CASSPTLAGGDNEQFF. CDR3 sequence (DNA): TGTGCCAGCAGCCCCACCCTAGCGGGGGGTGACAATGAGCAGTTCTTC.

The chain combines TRBV9 with TRBJ2-3, with TRBD2 as a possible D gene (5 bases). V was cut by 4 bases and J by 0 bases, with 12 bases left in between. CDR1 and CDR2 (germline): SGDLS, YYNGEE. The CDR3 length is 15 residues. The CDR3, as DNA: TGTGCCAGCAGCACCACGGAGGCTAGCACAGATACGCAGTATTTT. It yields the protein CASSTTEASTDTQYF. The full variable domain, in which reference TRBV9 and TRBJ2-3 provide the parts outside the CDR3, is DSGVTQTPKHLITATGQRVTLRCSPRSGDLSVYWYQQSLDQGLQFLIQYYNGEERAKGNILERFSAQQFPDLHSELNLSSLELGDSALYFCASSTTEASTDTQYFGPGTRLTVL.

The rearrangement links TRBV27 to TRBJ2-7, with 7 bases that match TRBD2. Germline V gives CDR1 MNHEY, CDR2 SMNVEV (reference sequence). V lost 6 bases, J lost 3 bases, and 8 bases stayed unmatched. This CDR3 is 14 amino acids long. The DNA for the CDR3 is TGTGCCAGCAGACGTCTAGGGAGGGACTACGAGCAGTACTTC. Residues: CASRRLGRDYEQYF.